The rows below give T cell receptor beta chains drawn from one sample of a study of post-analysis software for immune sequencing data. TCRdb re-analysed the PCR reads in MiXCR, keeping a single row per CDR3 protein. Here the sample spans hundreds of thousands of distinct CDR3 sequences, less than 40% being singletons. What was sequenced was blood. These receptors were obtained from a girl between 5 and 17 years old with multiple sclerosis. CDR3s leave out the opening cysteine and the closing phenylalanine or tryptophan.

v_gene	CDR3aa
TRBV4-1	ASSQAGTGYGYT
TRBV7-9	ASSLVLAGEWSTDTQY
TRBV6-5	ASSYQQGAPLNEQF
TRBV7-9	ASSRKDRGHGYT
TRBV30	AWSAPGPLAF
TRBV4-3	ASSQAGANVLT
TRBV3-1	ASSQTGNSNQPQH
TRBV6-1	ASNLRGPQGEKLF
TRBV20-1	SAVDREQF
TRBV4-3	ASSQETGQPYEQF
TRBV4-3	ASSQSTTGLDEKLF
TRBV4-2	ASSHRDRELAGELF
TRBV6-6	ASRNMDTQY
TRBV3-1	ASSLTSGGEQF
TRBV6-5	ASSYSRRSADTQY
TRBV11-3	ASGTDSGTQY
TRBV7-9	ASSSPRVPEAF